The entry that follows covers one TCR beta chain sequence. Regulatory T cells were sorted from blood as CD4+ CD25-high CD127-low cells. Here immunoSEQ multiplex PCR was the method, and the copy in TCRdb shows in-frame clones only, minus some. The table lists about 12,000 clones, approximately 94% of them singletons. These data originate in a study of regulatory and conventional T cells in RAG deficiency. The same data also contributed to another study, on regulatory T cells. From that second work: The PCR used 52 TRBV and 13 TRBJ primers.

This TCR was recovered from a human donor in good health. The sequenced sample was CD127- CD25+ CD4+ Tregs sorted from blood.

The CDR3 region has the DNA TGTGCCAGCTCACCTACAGGGGGATACGAGCAGTACTTC. Its protein is CASSPTGGYEQYF. V usage is TRBV18 and J usage is TRBJ2-7; 8 positions match TRBD1. The CDR3 has 13 residues. The germline V gene encodes CDR1 KGHSH and CDR2 LQKENI. Trimming removed 3 bases from V and 4 bases from J; junction bases left unmatched: 2.